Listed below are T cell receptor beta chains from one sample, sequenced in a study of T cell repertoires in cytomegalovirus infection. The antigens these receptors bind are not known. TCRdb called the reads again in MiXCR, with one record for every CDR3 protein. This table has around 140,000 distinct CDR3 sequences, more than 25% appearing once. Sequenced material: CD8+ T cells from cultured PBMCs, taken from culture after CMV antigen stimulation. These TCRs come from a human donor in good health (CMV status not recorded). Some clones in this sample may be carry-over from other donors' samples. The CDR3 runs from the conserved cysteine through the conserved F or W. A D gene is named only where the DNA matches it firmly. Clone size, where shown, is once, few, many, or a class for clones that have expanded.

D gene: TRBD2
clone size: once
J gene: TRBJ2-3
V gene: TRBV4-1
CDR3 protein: CASSQDGTSFDTQYF
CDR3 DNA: TGCGCCAGCAGCCAAGATGGGACTAGTTTTGATACGCAGTATTTT

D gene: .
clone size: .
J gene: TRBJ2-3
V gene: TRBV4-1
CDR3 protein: CASSQDPFADTQYF
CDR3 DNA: TGCGCCAGCAGTCAGGACCCGTTCGCAGATACGCAGTATTTT

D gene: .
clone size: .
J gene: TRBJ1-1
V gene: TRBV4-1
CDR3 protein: CASSQGKSEAFF
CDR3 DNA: TGCGCCAGCAGCCAAGGGAAATCTGAAGCTTTCTTT

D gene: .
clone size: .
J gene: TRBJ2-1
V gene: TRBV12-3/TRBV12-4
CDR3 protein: CASSLVSSSGNEQFF
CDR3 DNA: TGTGCCAGCAGTTTAGTCAGCTCCTCGGGGAATGAGCAGTTCTTC

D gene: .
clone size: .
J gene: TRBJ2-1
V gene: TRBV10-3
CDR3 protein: CAISESSFIRNEQFF
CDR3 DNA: TGTGCCATCAGTGAGTCGAGTTTTATCCGGAATGAGCAGTTCTTC

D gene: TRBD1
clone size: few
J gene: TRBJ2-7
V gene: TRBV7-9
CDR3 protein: CASSLASGGEQYF
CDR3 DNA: TGTGCCAGCAGCTTAGCGTCAGGGGGCGAGCAGTACTTC

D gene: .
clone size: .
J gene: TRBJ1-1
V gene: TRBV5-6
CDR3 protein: CASSQGVLNTEAFF
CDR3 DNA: TGTGCCAGCAGCCAAGGGGTGCTGAACACTGAAGCTTTCTTT

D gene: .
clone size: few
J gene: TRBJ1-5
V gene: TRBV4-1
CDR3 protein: CASSHARGRNQPQHF
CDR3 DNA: TGCGCCAGCAGCCACGCAAGAGGGCGAAATCAGCCCCAGCATTTT

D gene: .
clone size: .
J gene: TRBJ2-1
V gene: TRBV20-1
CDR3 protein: CSAKQGYNEQFF
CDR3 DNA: TGCAGTGCTAAACAGGGCTACAATGAGCAGTTCTTC

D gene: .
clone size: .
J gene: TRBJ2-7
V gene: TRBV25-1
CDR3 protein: CASSERAYEQYF
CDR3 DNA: TGTGCCAGCAGTGAGAGGGCCTACGAGCAGTACTTC

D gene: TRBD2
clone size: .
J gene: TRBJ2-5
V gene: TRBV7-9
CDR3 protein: CASSFTSEETQYF
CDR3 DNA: TGTGCCAGCAGCTTTACTAGCGAAGAGACCCAGTACTTC

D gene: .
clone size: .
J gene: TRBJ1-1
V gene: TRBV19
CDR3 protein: CASSPWSGSTEAFF
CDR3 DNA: TGTGCCAGTAGTCCCTGGTCGGGAAGCACTGAAGCTTTCTTT

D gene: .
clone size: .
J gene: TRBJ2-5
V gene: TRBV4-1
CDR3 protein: CASSQDPEEGWETQYF
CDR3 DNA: TGCGCCAGCAGCCAAGATCCAGAGGAGGGGTGGGAGACCCAGTACTTC

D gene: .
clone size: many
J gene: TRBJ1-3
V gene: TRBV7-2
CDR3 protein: CASSQESGNTIYF
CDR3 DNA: TGTGCCAGCAGCCAGGAATCTGGAAACACCATATATTTT

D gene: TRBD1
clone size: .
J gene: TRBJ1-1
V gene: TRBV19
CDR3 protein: CASSLRTGTSTEAFF
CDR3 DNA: TGTGCCAGTAGTCTCCGGACAGGGACCAGCACTGAAGCTTTCTTT

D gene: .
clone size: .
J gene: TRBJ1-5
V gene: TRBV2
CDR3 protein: CASSDPGRVSNQPQHF
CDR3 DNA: TGTGCCAGCAGTGATCCCGGGCGGGTTAGCAATCAGCCCCAGCATTTT

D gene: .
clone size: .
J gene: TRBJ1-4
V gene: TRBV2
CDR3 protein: CASSEWAAGSAKKLFF
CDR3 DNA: TGTGCCAGCAGTGAATGGGCAGCGGGCTCGGCGAAAAAACTGTTTTTT

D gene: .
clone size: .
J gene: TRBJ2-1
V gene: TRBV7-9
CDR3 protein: CASSLAGGGPFF
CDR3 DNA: TGTGCCAGCAGCTTAGCTGGGGGGGGCCCGTTCTTC

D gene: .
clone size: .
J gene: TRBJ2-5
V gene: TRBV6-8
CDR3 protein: CASREPVHQETQYF
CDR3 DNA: TGTGCCAGCAGGGAACCGGTCCACCAAGAGACCCAGTACTTC

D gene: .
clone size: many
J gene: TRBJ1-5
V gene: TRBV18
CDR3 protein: CASSPLRVRSNQPQHF
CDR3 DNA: TGTGCCAGCTCACCACTCAGGGTACGGAGCAATCAGCCCCAGCATTTT

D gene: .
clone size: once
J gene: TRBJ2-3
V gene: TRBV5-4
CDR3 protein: CASSSEIAVVRDTQYF
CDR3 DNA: TGTGCCAGCAGCTCGGAAATAGCGGTCGTGAGAGATACGCAGTATTTT

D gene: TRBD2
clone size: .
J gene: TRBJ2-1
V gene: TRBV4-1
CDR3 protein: CASSPFTSDEQFF
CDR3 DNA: TGCGCCAGCAGCCCCTTTACTAGCGATGAGCAGTTCTTC

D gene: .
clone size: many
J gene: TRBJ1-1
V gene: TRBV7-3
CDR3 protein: CASSLLTGAEAFF
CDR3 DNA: TGTGCCAGCAGCTTACTAACGGGGGCTGAAGCTTTCTTT

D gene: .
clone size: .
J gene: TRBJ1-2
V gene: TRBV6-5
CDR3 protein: CASSYSNTYGYTF
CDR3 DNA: TGTGCCAGCAGTTACTCGAACACCTATGGCTACACCTTC

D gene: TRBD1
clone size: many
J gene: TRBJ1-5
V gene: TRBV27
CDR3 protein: CASSPGQGGNQPQHF
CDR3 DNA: TGTGCCAGCAGTCCGGGACAGGGGGGCAATCAGCCCCAGCATTTT

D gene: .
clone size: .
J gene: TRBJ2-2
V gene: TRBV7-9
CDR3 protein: CASSLVGGFGTGELSF
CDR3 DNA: TGTGCCAGCAGCCTAGTGGGAGGCTTTGGCACCGGGGAGCTGTCTTTT

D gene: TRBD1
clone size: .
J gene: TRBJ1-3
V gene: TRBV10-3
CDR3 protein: CAISDRDSSGNTIYF
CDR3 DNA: TGTGCCATCAGTGACCGGGACAGCTCCGGAAACACCATATATTTT

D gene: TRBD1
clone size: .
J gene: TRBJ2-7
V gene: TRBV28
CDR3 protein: CASSSPDRVHHEQYF
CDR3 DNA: TGTGCCAGCAGTTCCCCGGACAGGGTCCACCACGAGCAGTACTTC

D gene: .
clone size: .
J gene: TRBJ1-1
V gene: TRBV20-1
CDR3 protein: CSASGGGGTEAFF
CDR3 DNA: TGCAGTGCTAGTGGGGGAGGTGGCACTGAAGCTTTCTTT

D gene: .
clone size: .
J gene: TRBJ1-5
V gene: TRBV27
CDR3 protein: CASSAGGSNQPQHF
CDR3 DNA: TGTGCCAGCAGTGCGGGGGGATCCAATCAGCCCCAGCATTTT

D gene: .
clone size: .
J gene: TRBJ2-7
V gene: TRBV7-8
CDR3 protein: CASSPLPVYEQYF
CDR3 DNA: TGTGCCAGCAGCCCCCTTCCGGTTTACGAGCAGTACTTC

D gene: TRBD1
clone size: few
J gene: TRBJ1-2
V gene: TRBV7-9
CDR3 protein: CASSFGQGTNYGYTF
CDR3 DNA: TGTGCCAGCAGCTTTGGACAGGGTACTAACTATGGCTACACCTTC

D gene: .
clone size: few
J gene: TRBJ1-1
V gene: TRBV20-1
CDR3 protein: CSASSGVYTEAFF
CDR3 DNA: TGCAGTGCTAGTTCAGGGGTCTACACTGAAGCTTTCTTT

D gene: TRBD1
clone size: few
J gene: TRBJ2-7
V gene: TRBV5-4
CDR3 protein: CASNIQGVNREQYF
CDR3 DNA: TGTGCCAGCAACATACAGGGGGTAAACCGCGAGCAGTACTTC

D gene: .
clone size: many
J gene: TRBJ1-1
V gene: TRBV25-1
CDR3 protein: CASSPARGVVNTEAFF
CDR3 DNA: TGTGCCAGCAGTCCCGCGAGAGGGGTAGTGAACACTGAAGCTTTCTTT

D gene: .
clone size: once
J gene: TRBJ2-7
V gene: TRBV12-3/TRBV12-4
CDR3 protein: CASSLGASTYEQYF
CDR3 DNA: TGTGCCAGCAGTTTAGGGGCCAGCACCTACGAGCAGTACTTC

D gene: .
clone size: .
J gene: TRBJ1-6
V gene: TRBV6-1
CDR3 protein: CASSTPGYNSPLHF
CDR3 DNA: TGTGCCAGCAGCACACCGGGCTATAATTCACCCCTCCACTTT

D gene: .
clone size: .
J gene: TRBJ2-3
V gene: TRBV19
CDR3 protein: CASSITADTQYF
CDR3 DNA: TGTGCCAGTAGTATTACGGCAGATACGCAGTATTTT

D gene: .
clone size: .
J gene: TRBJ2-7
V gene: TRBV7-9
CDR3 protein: CASSLGVIYEQYF
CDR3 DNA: TGTGCCAGCAGCTTAGGGGTGATCTACGAGCAGTACTTC

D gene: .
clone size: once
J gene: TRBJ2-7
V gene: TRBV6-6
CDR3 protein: CASSHPPSAYEQYF
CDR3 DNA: TGTGCCAGCAGCCACCCACCTAGTGCCTACGAGCAGTACTTC